Listed below are T cell receptor beta chains from one sample, sequenced in a study of blood T cell repertoires in COVID-19. TCRdb's table, derived via immunoSEQ multiplex PCR, lists solely in-frame clones and lacks some. The sample gives 55,000 to 70,000 clones, about 90% of which show up once; around two fifths is in the top ten. The sequenced material came from peripheral blood. These TCRs come from a woman aged 55-70 years with COVID-19, enrolled during active disease. The CDR3 runs from the conserved cysteine through the conserved F or W. A D gene is named only where the DNA matches it firmly. Size values are once, few and many counts, or a class for expanded clones, and some rows have none.

j_call	v_call	clone_size	d_call	cdr3_aa	cdr3_nt
TRBJ1-1	TRBV6-5	-	TRBD1	CASSTTGYTEAFF	TGTGCCAGCTCAACGACAGGGTATACTGAAGCTTTCTTT
TRBJ2-7	TRBV5-1	-	TRBD1	CASSLSQGATGYEQYF	TGCGCCAGCAGCTTGTCCCAGGGGGCGACGGGTTACGAGCAGTACTTC
TRBJ2-2	TRBV4-3	once	-	CASSQEAGDSYTGELFF	TGCGCCAGCAGCCAAGAAGCTGGAGACAGTTACACCGGGGAGCTGTTTTTT
TRBJ2-1	TRBV9	few	TRBD2	CASSPREGKIYNEQFF	TGTGCCAGCAGCCCCAGGGAGGGGAAGATCTACAATGAGCAGTTCTTC
TRBJ2-7	TRBV6-5	-	-	CASSYGGPYEQYF	TGTGCCAGCAGTTACGGAGGCCCCTACGAGCAGTACTTC
TRBJ1-6	TRBV4-1	once	TRBD1	CASSLPLGQGNSPLHF	TGCGCCAGCAGCCTACCCCTCGGACAGGGGAATTCACCCCTCCACTTT
TRBJ2-3	TRBV7-9	-	-	CASTEGRGGSTDTQYF	TGTGCCAGCACCGAAGGAAGGGGGGGAAGCACAGATACGCAGTATTTT
TRBJ2-3	TRBV29-1	-	TRBD1	CSARTGGSTDTQYF	TGCAGCGCTAGGACAGGGGGGAGCACAGATACGCAGTATTTT
TRBJ2-2	TRBV9	-	-	CASSDQNTGELFF	TGTGCCAGCAGCGATCAGAACACCGGGGAGCTGTTTTTT
TRBJ2-5	TRBV19	-	TRBD2	CASSIRLAGLQETQYF	TGTGCCAGTAGTATTCGACTAGCGGGGTTACAAGAGACCCAGTACTTC
TRBJ1-2	TRBV29-1	once	-	CSVDGGLGYGYTF	TGCAGCGTTGACGGGGGGCTCGGCTATGGCTACACCTTC
TRBJ2-2	TRBV2	-	TRBD1	CASRGQYSEELFF	TGTGCCAGCAGGGGACAGTATTCCGAGGAGCTGTTTTTT
TRBJ2-2	TRBV7-6	-	-	CASSLGTTKTGELFF	TGTGCCAGCAGCTTAGGGACAACCAAGACCGGGGAGCTGTTTTTT
TRBJ1-1	TRBV18	-	-	CASSPGISGMNTEAFF	TGTGCCAGCTCACCAGGAATTTCGGGGATGAACACTGAAGCTTTCTTT
TRBJ2-7	TRBV30	-	-	CAWSVGDQRSYEQYF	TGTGCCTGGAGTGTAGGAGACCAACGCTCCTACGAGCAGTACTTC
TRBJ1-2	TRBV19	-	TRBD1	CASRRQGEGYTF	TGTGCCAGTAGAAGACAGGGTGAAGGCTACACCTTC
TRBJ2-7	TRBV6-2/TRBV6-3	once	-	CASSGFGVSTYEQYF	TGTGCCAGCAGTGGTTTTGGAGTTTCTACCTACGAGCAGTACTTC
TRBJ1-3	TRBV4-3	-	-	CASSQVDGGSVGNTIYF	TGCGCCAGCAGCCAAGTAGACGGGGGGTCCGTGGGAAACACCATATATTTT
TRBJ1-1	TRBV27	-	-	CASLGGAMNTEAFF	TGTGCCAGCCTAGGGGGGGCCATGAACACTGAAGCTTTCTTT
TRBJ2-3	TRBV6-5	-	TRBD1	CASSWSGTGGSDTQYF	TGTGCCAGCAGTTGGTCCGGGACAGGGGGCTCAGATACGCAGTATTTT
TRBJ1-6	TRBV7-9	-	-	CASSPPAGSYNSPLHF	TGTGCCAGCAGCCCGCCCGCGGGCTCCTATAATTCACCCCTCCACTTT
TRBJ2-3	TRBV7-9	-	-	CASSLWRDSADTQYF	TGTGCCAGCAGCTTATGGCGGGATTCGGCAGATACGCAGTATTTT
TRBJ2-5	TRBV9	-	-	CASSPLGRGQETQYF	TGTGCCAGCAGCCCCCTCGGCAGGGGCCAAGAGACCCAGTACTTC
TRBJ1-3	TRBV28	-	-	CASSSPWTDSGNTIYF	TGTGCCAGCAGTTCACCCTGGACAGACTCTGGAAACACCATATATTTT
TRBJ2-7	TRBV5-1	-	TRBD2	CASSLIAGASYEQYF	TGCGCCAGCAGCTTGATAGCGGGGGCCTCCTACGAGCAGTACTTC
TRBJ2-2	TRBV28	-	TRBD2	CASSPDIAGGNTGELFF	TGTGCCAGCAGCCCGGATATAGCGGGAGGGAACACCGGGGAGCTGTTTTTT
TRBJ1-3	TRBV4-1	-	-	CASSQDSSGNTIYF	TGCGCCAGCAGCCAAGACTCCTCTGGAAACACCATATATTTT
TRBJ1-2	TRBV10-3	-	-	CAISDTASYGYTF	TGTGCCATCAGTGATACAGCTTCCTATGGCTACACCTTC
TRBJ2-7	TRBV4-3	-	-	CASSQDSSYEQYF	TGCGCCAGCAGCCAAGACAGCTCCTACGAGCAGTACTTC
TRBJ1-2	TRBV16	-	TRBD1	CASSSTGKGHGYTF	TGTGCCAGCAGCTCGACAGGGAAAGGTCATGGCTACACCTTC
TRBJ2-2	TRBV7-9	once	TRBD2	CASRPGWGGYGELFF	TGTGCCAGCCGCCCAGGCTGGGGGGGATACGGGGAGCTGTTTTTT
TRBJ2-7	TRBV5-5	once	-	CASSPDTYPYEQYF	TGTGCCAGCAGCCCCGACACGTATCCCTACGAGCAGTACTTC
TRBJ1-1	TRBV19	-	-	CASSIPVGTEAFF	TGTGCCAGTAGTATCCCGGTTGGCACTGAAGCTTTCTTT
TRBJ2-3	TRBV5-1	-	TRBD2	CASSSQPSGGVSSTDTQYF	TGCGCCAGCAGCTCCCAGCCTAGCGGGGGGGTATCTAGCACAGATACGCAGTATTTT
TRBJ1-1	TRBV7-9	-	TRBD1	CASSPWDRKETEAFF	TGTGCCAGCAGCCCATGGGACAGAAAAGAGACTGAAGCTTTCTTT
TRBJ1-5	TRBV15	-	TRBD1	CATSRGQGLNQPQHF	TGTGCCACCAGCAGAGGACAGGGGCTCAATCAGCCCCAGCATTTT